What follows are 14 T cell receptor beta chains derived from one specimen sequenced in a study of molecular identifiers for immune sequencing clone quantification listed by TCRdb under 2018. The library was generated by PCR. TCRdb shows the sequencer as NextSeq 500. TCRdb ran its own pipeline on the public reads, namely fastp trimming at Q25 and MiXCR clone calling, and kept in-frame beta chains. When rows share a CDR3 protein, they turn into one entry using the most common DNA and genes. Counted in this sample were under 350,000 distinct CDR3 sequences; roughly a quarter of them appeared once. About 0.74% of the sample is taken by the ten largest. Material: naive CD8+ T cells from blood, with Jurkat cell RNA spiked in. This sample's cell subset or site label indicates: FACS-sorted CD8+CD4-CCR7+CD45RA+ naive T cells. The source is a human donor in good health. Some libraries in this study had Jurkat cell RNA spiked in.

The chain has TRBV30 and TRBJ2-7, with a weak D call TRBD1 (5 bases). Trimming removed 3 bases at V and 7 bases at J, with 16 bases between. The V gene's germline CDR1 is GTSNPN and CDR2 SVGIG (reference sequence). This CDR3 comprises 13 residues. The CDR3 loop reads CAWRNPGFWEQYF. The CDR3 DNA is TGTGCCTGGAGAAATCCAGGGTTCTGGGAGCAGTACTTC.

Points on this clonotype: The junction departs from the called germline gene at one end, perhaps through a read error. The CDR3 region has the DNA TGCAGTGCTGGAGATTCGGACAGGGTGAACAATGAGCAGTTCTTC. Its translation is CSAGDSDRVNNEQFF. The rearrangement links TRBV20-1 to TRBJ2-1, with 8 bases lining up with TRBD1. This CDR3 has 15 amino acids. Germline assignment: CDR1 DFQATT and CDR2 SNEGSKA (reference sequence).

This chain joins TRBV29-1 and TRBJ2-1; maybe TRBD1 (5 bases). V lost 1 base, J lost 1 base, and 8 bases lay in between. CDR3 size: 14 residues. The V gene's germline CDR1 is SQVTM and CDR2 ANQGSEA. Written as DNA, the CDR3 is TGCAGCGTTGAAGGGTCAGGGTCCTACAATGAGCAGTTCTTC. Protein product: CSVEGSGSYNEQFF.

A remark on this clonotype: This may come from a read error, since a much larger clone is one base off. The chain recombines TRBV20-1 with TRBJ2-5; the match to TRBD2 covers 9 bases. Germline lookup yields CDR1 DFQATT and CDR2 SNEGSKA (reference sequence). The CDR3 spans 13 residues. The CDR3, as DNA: TGCGGTGCCACGACTAGCGGCCAAGAGACCCAGTACTTC. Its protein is CGATTSGQETQYF.

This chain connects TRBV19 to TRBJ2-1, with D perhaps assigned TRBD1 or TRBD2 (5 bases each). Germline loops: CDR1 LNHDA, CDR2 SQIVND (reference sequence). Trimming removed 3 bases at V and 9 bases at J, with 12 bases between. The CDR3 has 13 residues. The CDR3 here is CASSITGAGEQFF. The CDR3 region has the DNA TGTGCCAGTAGTATCACCGGGGCGGGTGAGCAGTTCTTC.

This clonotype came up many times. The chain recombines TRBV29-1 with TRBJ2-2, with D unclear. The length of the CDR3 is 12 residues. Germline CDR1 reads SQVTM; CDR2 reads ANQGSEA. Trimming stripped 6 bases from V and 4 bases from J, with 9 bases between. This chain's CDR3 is CSVDAGTGELFF. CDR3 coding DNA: TGCAGCGTCGATGCAGGCACCGGGGAGCTGTTTTTT.

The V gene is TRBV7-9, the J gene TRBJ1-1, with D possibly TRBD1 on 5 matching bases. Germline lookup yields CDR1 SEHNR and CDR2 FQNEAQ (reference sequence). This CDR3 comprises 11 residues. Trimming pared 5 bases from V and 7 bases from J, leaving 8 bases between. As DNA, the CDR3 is TGTGCCAGCAGCCGGGGCGGTGAAGCTTTCTTT. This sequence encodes CASSRGGEAFF.

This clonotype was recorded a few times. The CDR3 is CASSGQGLAHLQYF. In DNA, the CDR3 is TGTGCCAGCAGCGGCCAGGGACTAGCGCATCTTCAGTACTTC. The J gene is TRBJ2-4, the V gene TRBV7-9; TRBD2 matches 10 bases. The CDR3 is 14 residues long. V shed 5 bases, J shed 11 bases, and the junction held 9 bases outside the gene matches. Germline CDR1 is SEHNR and CDR2 is FQNEAQ (reference sequence).

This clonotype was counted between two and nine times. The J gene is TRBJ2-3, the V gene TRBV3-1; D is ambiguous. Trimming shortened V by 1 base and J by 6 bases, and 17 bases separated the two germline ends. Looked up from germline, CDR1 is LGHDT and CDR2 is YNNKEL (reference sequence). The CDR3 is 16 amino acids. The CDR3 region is CASSQVTTGFGDTQYF. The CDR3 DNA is TGTGCCAGCAGCCAAGTTACGACTGGATTTGGCGATACGCAGTATTTT.

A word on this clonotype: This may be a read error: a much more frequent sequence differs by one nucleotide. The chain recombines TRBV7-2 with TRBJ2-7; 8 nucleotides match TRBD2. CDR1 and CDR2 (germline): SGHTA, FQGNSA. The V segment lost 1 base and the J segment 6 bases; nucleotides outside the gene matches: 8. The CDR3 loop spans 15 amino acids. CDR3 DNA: TGTGCCAGCAGCTTAGGTCCGGGAGGGCCAGGCGAGCAGTACTTC. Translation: CASSLGPGGPGEQYF.

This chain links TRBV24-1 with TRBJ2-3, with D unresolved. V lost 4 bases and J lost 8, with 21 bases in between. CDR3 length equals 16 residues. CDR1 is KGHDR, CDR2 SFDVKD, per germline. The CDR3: CATSDHPRAGLGTQYF. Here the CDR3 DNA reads TGTGCCACCAGTGACCACCCCCGGGCTGGATTAGGTACGCAGTATTTT.

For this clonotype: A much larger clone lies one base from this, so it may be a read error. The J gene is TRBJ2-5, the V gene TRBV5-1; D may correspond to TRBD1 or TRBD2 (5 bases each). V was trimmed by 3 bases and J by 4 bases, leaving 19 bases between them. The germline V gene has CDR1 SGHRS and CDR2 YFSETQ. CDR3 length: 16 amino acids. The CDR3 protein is CASSSYPGPGRETQYF. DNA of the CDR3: TGCGCCAGCAGCTCCTACCCGGGACCGGGTCGAGAGACCCAGTACTTC.

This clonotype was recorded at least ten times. The CDR3 coding sequence is TGCAGCGTTGAAGAGGGGACTAGCGGGAGGTACACAGATACGCAGTATTTT. Its translation: CSVEEGTSGRYTDTQYF. The chain combines TRBV29-1 with TRBJ2-3, with 15 nucleotides matching TRBD2. V lost 0 bases and J lost 2; bases outside the gene matches: 3. Per germline, CDR1 SQVTM and CDR2 ANQGSEA. The CDR3 is 17 amino acids.

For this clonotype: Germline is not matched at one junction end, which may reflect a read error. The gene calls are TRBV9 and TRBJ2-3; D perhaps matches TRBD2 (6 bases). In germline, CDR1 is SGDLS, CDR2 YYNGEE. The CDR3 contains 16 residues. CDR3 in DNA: TGTGCCAGCAACGTAATAGCGGAAGTATTGACAGATACGCAGTATTTT. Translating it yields CASNVIAEVLTDTQYF.